The rows below give T cell receptor beta chains drawn from one sample of a study of T cell changes during pregnancy in multiple sclerosis. The data were produced by immunoSEQ multiplex PCR, yet TCRdb's version contains in-frame clones alone and is incomplete. The data contain about 41,000 clones, 80% to 90% of them seen just once; the ten biggest clones take up approximately 0.61%. Specimen: CD4+ T cells from peripheral blood mononuclear cells, collected in the first trimester of pregnancy. These receptor sequences come from a female donor with multiple sclerosis, enrolled in a pregnancy study. Each CDR3 is given with its conserved first and last residue. D genes are given only for firm matches. The size of a clone is reported for some rows only, either as once, few or many, or as a class for expanded clones.

abundance | j_gene | len | v_gene | d_gene | CDR3aa | CDR3nt
- | TRBJ1-1 | 13 | TRBV28 | - | CASSSDSTTEAFF | TGTGCCAGCAGTTCCGACAGTACCACTGAAGCTTTCTTT
- | TRBJ1-5 | 16 | TRBV19 | TRBD1 | CASSSQQGYSNQPQHF | TGTGCCAGCTCCTCCCAACAGGGGTATAGCAATCAGCCCCAGCATTTT
- | TRBJ2-1 | 16 | TRBV18 | TRBD2 | CASSPSGSSTYNEQFF | TGTGCCAGCTCACCTAGCGGGAGTAGTACCTACAATGAGCAGTTCTTC
- | TRBJ2-1 | 14 | TRBV7-6 | - | CASSLVAGGNEQFF | TGTGCCAGCAGCTTAGTGGCTGGAGGCAATGAGCAGTTCTTC
- | TRBJ2-5 | 17 | TRBV19 | TRBD2 | CASSTPGLAGLFETQYF | TGTGCCAGTAGTACGCCGGGACTAGCGGGGTTGTTCGAGACCCAGTACTTC
- | TRBJ1-1 | 12 | TRBV29-1 | - | CSVSPDITWAFF | TGCAGCGTTTCTCCGGACATTACGTGGGCTTTCTTT
- | TRBJ1-5 | 17 | TRBV7-2 | TRBD1 | CASSWGGTGGGNQPQHF | TGTGCCAGCAGCTGGGGAGGGACAGGGGGCGGCAATCAGCCCCAGCATTTT
- | TRBJ2-6 | 15 | TRBV6-5 | - | CASSLLSSGANVLTF | TGTGCCAGCAGCCTACTGAGCTCTGGGGCCAACGTCCTGACTTTC
few | TRBJ2-7 | 20 | TRBV27 | - | CASSSLKLSRTDWDTYEQYF | TGTGCCAGCAGTTCCCTCAAACTCTCCCGGACGGACTGGGATACCTACGAGCAGTACTTC
once | TRBJ2-3 | 13 | TRBV15 | TRBD1 | CATSRDQGERQYF | TGTGCCACCAGCAGAGATCAGGGGGAAAGACAGTATTTT
once | TRBJ2-7 | 16 | TRBV10-3 | TRBD2 | CAIRGGGLAGPYEQYF | TGTGCCATCAGGGGAGGGGGACTAGCGGGACCCTACGAGCAGTACTTC
- | TRBJ1-2 | 13 | TRBV4-3 | - | CASSQDEGRGYTF | TGCGCCAGCAGCCAAGATGAGGGCCGCGGCTACACCTTC
- | TRBJ1-2 | 14 | TRBV5-6 | - | CASSLARGAGGYTF | TGTGCCAGCAGCTTGGCCCGGGGGGCGGGTGGCTACACCTTC
- | TRBJ2-1 | 16 | TRBV14 | - | CASSQKRTARYNEQFF | TGTGCCAGCAGCCAGAAACGGACAGCCCGTTACAATGAGCAGTTCTTC
- | TRBJ2-3 | 15 | TRBV4-3 | - | CASSQALSTTDTQYF | TGCGCCAGCAGCCAAGCCCTGTCTACCACAGATACGCAGTATTTT
- | TRBJ1-5 | 17 | TRBV7-2 | TRBD1 | CASSLALGTASNQPQHF | TGTGCCAGCAGCTTAGCGCTTGGGACAGCAAGCAATCAGCCCCAGCATTTT
- | TRBJ1-5 | 17 | TRBV19 | TRBD1 | CASMMDRGLFGNQPQHF | TGTGCCAGTATGATGGACAGGGGGCTTTTCGGGAATCAGCCCCAGCATTTT
- | TRBJ2-1 | 15 | TRBV7-9 | TRBD1 | CASSLDGQGANEQFF | TGTGCCAGCAGCTTAGACGGACAGGGGGCGAATGAGCAGTTCTTC
- | TRBJ2-7 | 16 | TRBV7-2 | - | CASRVGPGERFYEQYF | TGTGCCAGCAGGGTAGGGCCAGGGGAAAGATTCTACGAGCAGTACTTC
- | TRBJ2-2 | 15 | TRBV19 | TRBD2 | CASSAAGVGSGELFF | TGTGCCAGTAGTGCAGCGGGAGTTGGGAGCGGGGAGCTGTTTTTT
- | TRBJ2-2 | 15 | TRBV25-1 | - | CASKPGTPDTGELFF | TGTGCCAGCAAACCCGGGACACCAGACACCGGGGAGCTGTTTTTT
- | TRBJ2-1 | 18 | TRBV5-5 | TRBD2 | CASSLGLAGGYSYNEQFF | TGTGCCAGCAGCTTGGGACTAGCGGGAGGTTACTCCTACAATGAGCAGTTCTTC
few | TRBJ1-2 | 16 | TRBV27 | - | CASIGGLRRHRRYYTF | TGTGCCAGCATTGGCGGACTTCGACGCCACCGGAGATACTACACCTTC
- | TRBJ2-5 | 16 | TRBV5-1 | TRBD2 | CASSPTSGSVRETQYF | TGCGCCAGCAGCCCAACTAGCGGGAGTGTTAGAGAGACCCAGTACTTC
- | TRBJ2-2 | 15 | TRBV5-1 | TRBD2 | CASSQRTSGAGELFF | TGCGCCAGCAGCCAAAGGACTAGCGGGGCCGGGGAGCTGTTTTTT
- | TRBJ1-1 | 12 | TRBV7-2 | - | CASSPRATEAFF | TGTGCCAGCAGCCCCAGGGCCACTGAAGCTTTCTTT
once | TRBJ2-2 | 15 | TRBV30 | TRBD2 | CAWSRLAGGTGELFF | TGTGCCTGGAGTAGGCTAGCGGGAGGCACCGGGGAGCTGTTTTTT
once | TRBJ2-7 | 14 | TRBV7-2 | - | CASSRRQGTHEQYF | TGTGCCAGCAGCCGGCGGCAGGGTACCCACGAGCAGTACTTC
- | TRBJ1-1 | 13 | TRBV19 | TRBD1 | CASRDRAAGEAFF | TGTGCCAGTAGGGACAGGGCGGCAGGTGAAGCTTTCTTT
- | TRBJ1-2 | 11 | TRBV29-1 | - | CSVDYRDGYTF | TGCAGCGTTGACTACAGGGATGGCTACACCTTC
- | TRBJ2-1 | 15 | TRBV5-1 | TRBD2 | CASSSAGGSYNEQFF | TGCGCCAGCAGCTCAGCGGGGGGCTCCTACAATGAGCAGTTCTTC
- | TRBJ1-5 | 14 | TRBV18 | TRBD1 | CASSRGQGSQPQHF | TGTGCCAGCTCCCGGGGACAGGGCAGTCAGCCCCAGCATTTT
- | TRBJ2-5 | 16 | TRBV9 | - | CASSPRVGGRQETQYF | TGTGCCAGCAGCCCCCGGGTTGGTGGCCGTCAAGAGACCCAGTACTTC
- | TRBJ1-2 | 17 | TRBV14 | - | CASSQVPSSGMDYGYTF | TGTGCCAGCAGCCAAGTCCCCTCGTCCGGGATGGACTATGGCTACACCTTC
- | TRBJ2-5 | 12 | TRBV29-1 | TRBD1 | CSVGQKEETQYF | TGCAGCGTGGGACAGAAAGAAGAGACCCAGTACTTC
- | TRBJ1-2 | 12 | TRBV7-9 | - | CASSLAGGGSTF | TGTGCCAGCAGCTTAGCAGGGGGGGGATCCACCTTC
- | TRBJ2-7 | 15 | TRBV15 | TRBD1 | CATSAGRGGGYEQYF | TGTGCCACCAGCGCTGGGAGAGGGGGCGGCTACGAGCAGTACTTC
- | TRBJ1-4 | 14 | TRBV5-1 | TRBD1 | CASSRGTGNEKLFF | TGCGCCAGCAGCCGTGGGACAGGGAATGAAAAACTGTTTTTT
once | TRBJ1-4 | 14 | TRBV2 | - | CASNREATNEKLFF | TGTGCCAGCAACCGGGAAGCAACTAATGAAAAACTGTTTTTT
few | TRBJ1-2 | 15 | TRBV2 | TRBD1 | CASRAEQGTQPGYTF | TGTGCCAGCAGGGCAGAACAGGGGACGCAACCTGGCTACACCTTC
- | TRBJ1-3 | 15 | TRBV9 | - | CASSPVKNSGNTIYF | TGTGCCAGCAGCCCAGTCAAGAACTCTGGAAACACCATATATTTT
- | TRBJ1-3 | 13 | TRBV28 | - | CASSLRAGNTIYF | TGTGCCAGCAGTTTACGAGCTGGAAACACCATATATTTT
once | TRBJ1-4 | 15 | TRBV19 | TRBD1 | CASSIAGTGLIRVFF | TGTGCCAGTAGTATAGCCGGGACAGGATTAATAAGGGTGTTTTTT
- | TRBJ2-1 | 17 | TRBV28 | TRBD2 | CASSPRLAGGGNNEQFF | TGTGCCAGCAGTCCCCGCCTAGCGGGAGGGGGTAACAATGAGCAGTTCTTC
- | TRBJ1-5 | 14 | TRBV18 | TRBD1 | CASQGDRGGQPQHF | TGTGCCAGCCAGGGGGACAGGGGTGGTCAGCCCCAGCATTTT
once | TRBJ1-1 | 14 | TRBV28 | - | CASSLPGRNTEAFF | TGTGCCAGCAGTTTACCAGGCCGGAACACTGAAGCTTTCTTT
few | TRBJ1-2 | 11 | TRBV27 | - | CASSQGFGYTF | TGTGCCAGCAGTCAGGGTTTTGGCTACACCTTC
- | TRBJ1-1 | 17 | TRBV7-9 | TRBD1 | CASSPGQGAPRYTEAFF | TGTGCCAGCAGCCCCGGACAGGGGGCTCCTCGGTACACTGAAGCTTTCTTT
- | TRBJ2-7 | 14 | TRBV7-8 | - | CASSPTHSSYEQYF | TGTGCCAGCAGCCCGACACATAGCTCCTACGAGCAGTACTTC
- | TRBJ1-5 | 14 | TRBV6-1 | - | CASKFSQGGQPQHF | TGTGCCAGCAAATTTTCCCAGGGCGGTCAGCCCCAGCATTTT
- | TRBJ2-1 | 16 | TRBV5-1 | TRBD2 | CASSLAGGSIGNEQFF | TGCGCCAGCAGCTTGGCGGGCGGGAGTATTGGAAATGAGCAGTTCTTC
- | TRBJ2-1 | 16 | TRBV28 | - | CASSSLTFTGLDEQFF | TGTGCCAGCAGTTCACTTACCTTTACAGGGTTGGATGAGCAGTTCTTC
once | TRBJ2-5 | 13 | TRBV15 | - | CATKRGYQETQYF | TGTGCCACCAAAAGAGGGTACCAAGAGACCCAGTACTTC